Below are 16 T cell receptor beta chains sequenced from a single sample in a study of blood T cell repertoires in COVID-19. Sequenced by immunoSEQ multiplex PCR; TCRdb stores in-frame clones only, minus some. The sample comprises about 170,000 clones, about nine tenths of which are singletons, and less than 3.5% rests with the top ten. Sequencing was performed on peripheral blood. The receptors stem from a man aged 65-85 years with acute or convalescent COVID-19.

On this clone: At the DNA level, this CDR3 is encoded by other sequences in the same sample as well. V and J are TRBV18 and TRBJ2-3; 10 bases agree with TRBD2. The CDR3 contains 15 residues. Losses at the gene ends were 3 bases for V and 0 bases for J; bases not matched to a gene: 0. The germline V gene has CDR1 KGHSH and CDR2 LQKENI. The chain's CDR3 is CASSPTSGSTDTQYF. The CDR3 region has the DNA TGTGCCAGCTCACCGACTAGCGGGAGCACAGATACGCAGTATTTT.

The CDR3 spells CSVYGSSYNEQFF. The CDR3, as DNA: TGCAGCGTTTACGGGAGCTCCTACAATGAGCAGTTCTTC. This rearrangement joins TRBV29-1 to TRBJ2-1, with D maybe TRBD2 (6 bases). The CDR3 is 13 residues long. V gave up 5 bases and J gave up 0 bases, with 8 bases separating them. CDR1 is SQVTM and CDR2 is ANQGSEA in the germline V gene.

The CDR3 DNA sequence: TGTGCCAGCAGCTCGAGGGTTATCCCCTGGGAGACCCAGTACTTC. Protein sequence: CASSSRVIPWETQYF. The J gene is TRBJ2-5, the V gene TRBV11-2; TRBD2 is a possible D gene (5 bases). The germline V and J ends were trimmed by 4 bases and 5 bases, with 17 bases remaining between them. This CDR3 is 15 amino acids long. CDR1 is SGHAT and CDR2 is FQNNGV in the germline V gene. Complete variable domain (other parts from reference TRBV11-2 and TRBJ2-5): EAGVAQSPRYKIIEKRQSVAFWCNPISGHATLYWYQQILGQGPKLLIQFQNNGVVDDSQLPKDRFSAERLKGVDSTLKIQPAKLEDSAVYLCASSSRVIPWETQYFGPGTRLLVL.

V usage is TRBV7-2 and J usage is TRBJ2-5; D remains unclear. Germline CDR1 reads SGHTA; CDR2 reads FQGNSA. V was pared by 4 bases and J by 2 bases, with 11 bases between. The CDR3 is made up of 14 amino acids. CDR3 loop: CASSSLGPQETQYF. In DNA, the CDR3 is TGTGCCAGCAGCTCCCTGGGCCCTCAAGAGACCCAGTACTTC. Looking up the rest from reference TRBV7-2 and TRBJ2-5 gives the full variable domain: GAGVSQSPSNKVTEKGKDVELRCDPISGHTALYWYRQSLGQGLEFLIYFQGNSAPDKSGLPSDRFSAERTGGSVSTLTIQRTQQEDSAVYLCASSSLGPQETQYFGPGTRLLVL.

This chain uses TRBV5-4 with TRBJ2-3; 11 positions match TRBD1. Germline trimming cut 0 bases from V and 5 bases from J; bases unmatched to any gene: 2. The CDR3 is 15 amino acids. Germline values: CDR1 SGHNT, CDR2 YYREEE (reference sequence). The CDR3 spells CASSLGGTGGDTQYF. The CDR3, as DNA: TGTGCCAGCAGCTTGGGGGGGACAGGGGGAGATACGCAGTATTTT.

The J gene is TRBJ2-2, the V gene TRBV5-1; 7 bases line up with TRBD2. The CDR3 spans 16 residues. V shed 4 bases and J 0 bases; nucleotides not matched to a gene: 6. Per germline, CDR1 SGHRS and CDR2 YFSETQ. CDR3 region: CASSPTSVANTGELFF. DNA for the CDR3: TGCGCCAGCAGCCCCACTAGCGTCGCGAACACCGGGGAGCTGTTTTTT.

The CDR3 DNA sequence: TGTGCCAGCTCAGGCGACAGGGCTCGCACCGGGGAGCTGTTTTTT. Translating gives CASSGDRARTGELFF. This chain joins TRBV18 and TRBJ2-2; 7 bases are shared with TRBD1. The CDR3 extends over 15 amino acids. The germline V gene has CDR1 KGHSH and CDR2 LQKENI. J was trimmed by 4 bases and V by 5 bases; bases with no gene match: 7.

In regard to this clone: Other DNA sequences in this sample translate to the same CDR3. The chain couples TRBV6-5 to TRBJ2-1; D unresolved. The V end lost 6 bases, the J end lost 0 bases, and 12 bases lay between the germline ends. Germline values: CDR1 MNHEY, CDR2 SVGAGI. This CDR3 is built from 15 residues. DNA for the CDR3: TGTGCCAGCAGACCTACGGAGAGCTCCTACAATGAGCAGTTCTTC. Encoded protein: CASRPTESSYNEQFF.

The J gene is TRBJ2-7, the V gene TRBV3-1 (or the pseudogene TRBV3-2); TRBD2 agrees at 10 bases. Germline trimming cut 4 bases from V and 3 bases from J; bases unmatched to any gene: 3. The CDR3 is 14 residues long. Germline-derived CDR1 and CDR2 are LGHDT and YNNKEL (reference sequence). The CDR3 sequence is CASSLLAGVYEQYF. DNA for the CDR3: TGTGCCAGCAGCCTTCTAGCGGGGGTCTACGAGCAGTACTTC.

The chain links TRBV5-4 to TRBJ1-3; perhaps TRBD1 as D (6 bases). Germline CDR1 and CDR2: SGHNT and YYREEE (reference sequence). V was clipped by 5 bases and J by 0 bases, with 21 bases between them. The CDR3 contains 18 residues. The CDR3 loop reads CASSRTTGADFSGNTIYF. The CDR3 region has the DNA TGTGCCAGCAGTCGGACGACAGGAGCTGATTTCTCTGGAAACACCATATATTTT.

This chain links TRBV2 with TRBJ1-6; unclear D gene. V was trimmed by 5 bases and J by 7 bases, leaving 15 bases between them. Germline V gives CDR1 SNHLY, CDR2 FYNNEI. The CDR3 sequence is 15 residues long. Here the CDR3 reads CASSSVRAANSPLHF. The DNA of the CDR3 is TGTGCCAGCAGTTCTGTGCGGGCGGCCAATTCACCCCTCCACTTT.

The rearrangement uses TRBV6-1 and TRBJ2-1; D might be TRBD2 (6 bases). V was pared by 0 bases and J by 10 bases, with 16 bases between. Germline V lookup: CDR1 MNHNS, CDR2 SASEGT. The CDR3 spans 15 residues. CDR3 sequence: CASSEAQGLLREQFF. CDR3 nucleotides: TGTGCCAGCAGTGAAGCTCAGGGACTCCTCCGGGAGCAGTTCTTC.

The chain couples TRBV6-5 to TRBJ1-4; D remains unclear. Trimming pared 2 bases from V and 1 base from J, leaving 5 bases between. Germline CDR1 MNHEY, CDR2 SVGAGI. This CDR3 region has 14 residues. The CDR3 region is CASSYRGTNEKLFF. The CDR3 DNA reads as TGTGCCAGCAGTTACAGAGGAACTAATGAAAAACTGTTTTTT.

This rearrangement joins TRBV28 to TRBJ1-2; possible D gene TRBD1, 6 bases. This CDR3 is built from 11 residues. Germline loops: CDR1 MDHEN, CDR2 SYDVKM. V was shortened by 5 bases and J by 7 bases, with 8 bases between the two germline ends. CDR3: CASSTGTGYTF. In nucleotides, the CDR3 is TGTGCCAGCAGTACAGGGACTGGCTACACCTTC.

CDR3 amino acids: CASRRGQGGTYSNQPQHF. CDR3 nucleotides: TGTGCCAGCAGGAGGGGACAGGGGGGTACCTATAGCAATCAGCCCCAGCATTTT. The V gene is TRBV2, the J gene TRBJ1-5; 11 nucleotides line up with TRBD1. In germline, CDR1 is SNHLY, CDR2 FYNNEI. V was pared by 6 bases and J by 0 bases, with 10 bases of the junction left unmatched. The CDR3 spans 18 residues.

The chain recombines TRBV9 with TRBJ2-7, with D hard to call. V gave up 0 bases and J gave up 6 bases, with 13 bases separating them. Germline CDR1 SGDLS, CDR2 YYNGEE. This CDR3 has 14 residues. The CDR3 DNA reads as TGTGCCAGCAGCGTAGACCTGCCCCCAGGCGAGCAGTACTTC. It encodes CASSVDLPPGEQYF. Looking up the rest from reference TRBV9 and TRBJ2-7 gives the full variable domain: DSGVTQTPKHLITATGQRVTLRCSPRSGDLSVYWYQQSLDQGLQFLIQYYNGEERAKGNILERFSAQQFPDLHSELNLSSLELGDSALYFCASSVDLPPGEQYFGPGTRLTVT.